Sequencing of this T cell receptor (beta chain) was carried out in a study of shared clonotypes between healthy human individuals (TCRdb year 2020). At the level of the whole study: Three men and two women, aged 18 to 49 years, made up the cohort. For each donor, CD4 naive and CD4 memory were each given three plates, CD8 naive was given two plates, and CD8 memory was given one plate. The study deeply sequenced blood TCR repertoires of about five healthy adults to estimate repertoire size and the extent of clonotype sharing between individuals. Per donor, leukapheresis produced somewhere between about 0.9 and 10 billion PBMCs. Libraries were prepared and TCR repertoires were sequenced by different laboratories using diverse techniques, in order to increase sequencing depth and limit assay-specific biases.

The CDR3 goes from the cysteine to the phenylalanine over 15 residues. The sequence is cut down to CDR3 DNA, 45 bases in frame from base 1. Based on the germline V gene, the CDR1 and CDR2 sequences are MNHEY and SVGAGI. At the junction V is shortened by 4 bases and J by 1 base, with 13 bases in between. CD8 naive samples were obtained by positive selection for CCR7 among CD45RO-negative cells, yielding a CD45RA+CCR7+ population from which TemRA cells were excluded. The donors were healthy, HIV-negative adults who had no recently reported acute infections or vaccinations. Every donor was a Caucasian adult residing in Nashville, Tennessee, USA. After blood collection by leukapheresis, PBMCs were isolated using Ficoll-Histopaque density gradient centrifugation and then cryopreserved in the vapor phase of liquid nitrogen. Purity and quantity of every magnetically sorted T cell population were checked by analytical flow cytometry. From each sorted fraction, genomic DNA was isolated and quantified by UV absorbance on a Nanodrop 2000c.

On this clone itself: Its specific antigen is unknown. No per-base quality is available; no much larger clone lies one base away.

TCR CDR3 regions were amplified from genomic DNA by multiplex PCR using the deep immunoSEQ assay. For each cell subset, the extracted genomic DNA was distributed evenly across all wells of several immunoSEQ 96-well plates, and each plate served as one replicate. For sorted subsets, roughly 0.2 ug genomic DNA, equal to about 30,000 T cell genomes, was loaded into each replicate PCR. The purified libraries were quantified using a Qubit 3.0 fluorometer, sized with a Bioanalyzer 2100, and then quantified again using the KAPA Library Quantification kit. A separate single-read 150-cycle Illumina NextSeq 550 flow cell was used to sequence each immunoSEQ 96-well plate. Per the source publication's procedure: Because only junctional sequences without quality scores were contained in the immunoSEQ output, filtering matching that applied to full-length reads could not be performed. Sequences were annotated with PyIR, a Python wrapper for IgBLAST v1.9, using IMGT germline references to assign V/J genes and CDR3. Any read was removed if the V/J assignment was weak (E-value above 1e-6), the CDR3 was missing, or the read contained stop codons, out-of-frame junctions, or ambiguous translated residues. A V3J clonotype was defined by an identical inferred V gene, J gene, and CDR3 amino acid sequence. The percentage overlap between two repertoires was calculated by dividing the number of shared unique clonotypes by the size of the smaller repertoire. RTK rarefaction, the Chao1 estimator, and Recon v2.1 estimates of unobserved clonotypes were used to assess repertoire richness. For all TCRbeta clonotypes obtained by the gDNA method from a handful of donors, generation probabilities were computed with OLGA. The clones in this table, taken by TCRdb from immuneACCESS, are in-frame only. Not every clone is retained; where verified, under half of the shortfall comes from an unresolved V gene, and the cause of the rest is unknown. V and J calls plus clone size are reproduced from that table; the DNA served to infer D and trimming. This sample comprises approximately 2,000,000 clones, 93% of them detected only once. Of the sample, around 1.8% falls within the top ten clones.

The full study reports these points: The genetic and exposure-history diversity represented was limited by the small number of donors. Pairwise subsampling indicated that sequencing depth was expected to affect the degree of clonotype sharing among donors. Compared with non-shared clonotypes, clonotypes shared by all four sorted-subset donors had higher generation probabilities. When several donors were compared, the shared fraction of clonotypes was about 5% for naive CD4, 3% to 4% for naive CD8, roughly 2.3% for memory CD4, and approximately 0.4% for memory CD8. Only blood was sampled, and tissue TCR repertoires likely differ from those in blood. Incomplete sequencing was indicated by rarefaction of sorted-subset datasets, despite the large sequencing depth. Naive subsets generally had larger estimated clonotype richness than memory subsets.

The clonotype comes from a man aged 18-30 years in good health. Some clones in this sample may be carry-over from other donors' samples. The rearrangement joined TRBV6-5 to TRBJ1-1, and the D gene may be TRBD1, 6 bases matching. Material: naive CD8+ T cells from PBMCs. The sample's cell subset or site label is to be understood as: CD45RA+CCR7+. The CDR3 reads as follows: CASSLTGAWNTEAFF. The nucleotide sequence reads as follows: TGTGCCAGCAGTTTGACAGGCGCTTGGAACACTGAAGCTTTCTTT.